This T cell receptor beta chain was captured in a study of cytomegalovirus exposure and HLA in healthy donors. The CDR3 contains 11 residues. V lost 5 bases, J lost 7 bases, and 6 bases lay in between. Looked up from germline, CDR1 is SGHAT and CDR2 is FQNNGV. Amplification used 60 Vbeta primers and 13 Jbeta primers. TCRdb's copy holds only in-frame clones and misses some; the assay was immunoSEQ multiplex PCR. The table includes 140,000 or so clones, roughly three quarters detected once. In the case of this clone: What it recognizes is unknown.

Broader study findings: An observed cluster of highly shared sequence variants was recorded as a likely sequencing artifact. The study carried out a later analysis of TCR beta sequences. It associated under 20,000 of them with specific HLA alleles at a false discovery rate of 0.05. Later, an analysis found that common viral pathogens appeared to be linked with several of the most significant clusters.

This clonotype originated in a man between 60 and 70 years old in good health and CMV-seronegative. The chain is built from TRBV11-2 and TRBJ2-1, with D unresolved. The material sequenced was PBMCs. Written as DNA, the CDR3 is TGTGCCAGCAGCCCCCAAAATGAGCAGTTCTTC. It yields the protein CASSPQNEQFF.